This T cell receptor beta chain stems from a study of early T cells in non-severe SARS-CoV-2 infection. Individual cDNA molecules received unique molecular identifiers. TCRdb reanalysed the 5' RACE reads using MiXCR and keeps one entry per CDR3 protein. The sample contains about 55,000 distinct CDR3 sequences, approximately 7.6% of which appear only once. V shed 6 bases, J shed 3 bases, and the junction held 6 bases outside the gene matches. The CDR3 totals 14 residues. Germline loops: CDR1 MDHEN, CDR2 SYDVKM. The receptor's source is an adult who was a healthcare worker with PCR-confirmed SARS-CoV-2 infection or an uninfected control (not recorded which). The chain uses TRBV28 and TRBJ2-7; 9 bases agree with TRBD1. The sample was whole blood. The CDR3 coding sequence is TGTGCCAGCAGCCCTGCGGGACAGGGCTACGAGCAGTACTTC. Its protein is CASSPAGQGYEQYF.